The 32 T cell receptor beta chains below all came from one sample that was sequenced in a study of shared clonotypes between healthy human individuals. Generated by immunoSEQ multiplex PCR, the TCRdb table keeps only in-frame clones and is missing some. The sample contains about 1.1 million clones, about four fifths of which appear only once. Sequenced sample: memory CD4+ T cells from PBMCs. Subset specified: CD45RA-negative fraction. These receptors all stem from a man younger than 30 in good health. Some clones in this sample may be carry-over from other donors' samples.

DNA for the CDR3: TGTGCCTGGAGCGTTGGGACAGGGGGCCTATATGGCTACACCTTC. Amino acids: CAWSVGTGGLYGYTF. The rearrangement joins TRBV30 to TRBJ1-2; the match to TRBD1 covers 12 bases. The CDR3 has 15 amino acids. Trimming cost V 3 bases and J 5 bases; bases outside gene matches: 7. CDR1 is GTSNPN, CDR2 SVGIG, per germline (reference sequence).

The count of this clone is one. The V gene is TRBV7-2, the J gene TRBJ2-5; 7 bases match TRBD2. After removal of 5 bases from V and 10 bases from J, the junction contained 7 bases not matched to a gene. Germline CDR1 reads SGHTA; CDR2 reads FQGNSA. The CDR3 runs 12 residues. CDR3 bases: TGTGCCAGCAGCCTCCGGGGCGGGGGCCAGTACTTC. Translated, it gives CASSLRGGGQYF.

The chain couples TRBV5-4 to TRBJ2-7, with D possibly being TRBD2 (6 bases). In germline, CDR1 is SGHNT, CDR2 YYREEE (reference sequence). The germline V and J ends were trimmed by 3 bases and 2 bases, with 15 bases remaining between them. The CDR3 has 15 amino acids. The CDR3 here is CASSSPGTGAYEQYF. The DNA for the CDR3 is TGTGCCAGCAGCTCCCCCGGGACTGGGGCCTACGAGCAGTACTTC.

J is TRBJ2-6 and V is TRBV19; TRBD1 is a possible D gene (5 bases). V dropped 6 bases and J dropped 8 bases, with 17 bases sitting between them. Germline V gene data show CDR1 as LNHDA and CDR2 as SQIVND (reference sequence). This CDR3 region has 15 residues. CDR3 loop: CASSPRQPRPNVLTF. CDR3 nucleotide sequence: TGTGCCAGTAGCCCCAGACAGCCTCGCCCCAACGTCCTGACTTTC.

The gene calls are TRBV7-9 and TRBJ2-3, with D possibly TRBD2 on 6 matching bases. With 5 bases removed from V and 5 bases from J, the gap between germline ends came to 20 bases. This CDR3 is built from 16 residues. CDR1 is SEHNR and CDR2 is FQNEAQ in the germline V gene (reference sequence). The DNA of the CDR3 is TGTGCCAGCAGCCGGTTAGGGGAGGAAATGGGAGATACGCAGTATTTT. It yields the protein CASSRLGEEMGDTQYF.

V is TRBV5-1 and J is TRBJ2-3; perhaps D is TRBD1 or TRBD2 (5 bases each). V dropped 2 bases and J dropped 2 bases, with 15 bases sitting between them. This CDR3 contains 16 residues. CDR1 SGHRS and CDR2 YFSETQ come from the germline V gene. The CDR3, as DNA: TGCGCCAGCAGCTTAGCCTCCACGGGACCCACAGATACGCAGTATTTT. Translated, it gives CASSLASTGPTDTQYF.

The rearrangement joins TRBV7-2 to TRBJ2-7; perhaps TRBD2 as D (6 bases). The V and J ends lost 5 bases and 2 bases respectively, with 16 bases between them. The CDR3 has 15 amino acids. CDR1 and CDR2 from the germline V gene are SGHTA and FQGNSA. The CDR3 sequence is CASSLGREIPYEQYF. The CDR3 DNA follows: TGTGCCAGCAGCCTGGGGCGGGAAATACCCTACGAGCAGTACTTC.

The rearrangement links TRBV5-1 to TRBJ2-2; 11 nucleotides match TRBD2. This CDR3 comprises 17 residues. Germline CDR1 reads SGHRS; CDR2 reads YFSETQ. Trimming cost V 4 bases and J 5 bases; bases outside gene matches: 10. The CDR3 sequence is CASSPTTSGRGTGELFF. The CDR3 DNA reads as TGCGCCAGCAGCCCTACTACTAGCGGGAGAGGTACCGGGGAGCTGTTTTTT.

This chain connects TRBV5-5 to TRBJ1-2, with D possibly matching TRBD1 (6 bases). This CDR3 has 14 residues. Deletions cut 4 bases from V and 3 bases from J, with 13 bases between. Germline-derived CDR1 and CDR2 are SGHKS and YYEKEE (reference sequence). The CDR3, as DNA: TGTGCCAGCAGCCAACAGGGCCAATACTATGGCTACACCTTC. Amino acid sequence: CASSQQGQYYGYTF.

Only a few counts were recorded for this clone. This rearrangement joins TRBV5-6 to TRBJ2-5; TRBD2 matches 7 bases. Germline CDR1 SGHDT, CDR2 YYEEEE. V trimming: 3 bases; J trimming: 4 bases; junction bases outside the gene matches: 6. The CDR3 is 14 residues long. The CDR3 region has the DNA TGTGCCAGCAGCTGGGGGGGAGCAGGAGAGACCCAGTACTTC. This encodes CASSWGGAGETQYF.

With regard to this clone: This sequence is one base from a far larger clone and is likely a read error. V is TRBV1 and J is TRBJ2-5; no check of the table's D call, TRBD2, against the DNA was made. The last part of the DNA fits TRBJ2-7 better; the J call may be wrong. TRBV1 counts as a pseudogene. CDR3 length: 13 amino acids. Written as DNA, the CDR3 is TGCACCAGCAGCCAAGAAGACCGAAGCGAGCAGTACTTC. Protein product: CTSSQEDRSEQYF.

The chain joins TRBV28 to TRBJ1-5, with a weak D call TRBD1 (6 bases). V shed 7 bases and J shed 2 bases, with 9 bases lying between them. Germline V gene data show CDR1 as MDHEN and CDR2 as SYDVKM. The CDR3 has 13 residues. The CDR3 bases are TGTGCCAGCACACCAGGGGGCAATCAGCCCCAGCATTTT. Encoded protein: CASTPGGNQPQHF.

This CDR3 reads CAWSTGRKNEQFF. CDR3 coding DNA: TGTGCCTGGAGTACAGGGAGGAAAAATGAGCAGTTCTTC. This chain uses TRBV30 with TRBJ2-1; D is possibly TRBD1 or TRBD2 (6 bases each). Germline V lookup: CDR1 GTSNPN, CDR2 SVGIG (reference sequence). The CDR3 spans 13 residues. With 2 bases removed from V and 7 bases from J, the gap between germline ends came to 12 bases.

V is TRBV9 and J is TRBJ1-2, with D hard to call. This CDR3 region has 13 residues. Germline V gene lookup returns CDR1 SGDLS and CDR2 YYNGEE. V was trimmed by 1 base and J by 2 bases, leaving 6 bases between them. The CDR3 here is CASSVYGNYGYTF. CDR3 DNA sequence: TGTGCCAGCAGCGTATACGGAAACTATGGCTACACCTTC.

The V gene is TRBV27, the J gene TRBJ2-3; D call uncertain. The germline V gene encodes CDR1 MNHEY and CDR2 SMNVEV (reference sequence). This CDR3 is 11 amino acids long. V lost 5 bases and J 8 bases, leaving 8 bases between the germline ends. In DNA, the CDR3 is TGTGCCAGCAGTCCCGCAGGTACGCAGTATTTT. Residues: CASSPAGTQYF.

The J gene is TRBJ2-7, the V gene TRBV30; TRBD1 aligns across 9 bases. After removal of 8 bases from V and 2 bases from J, the junction contained 10 bases not matched to a gene. Germline values: CDR1 GTSNPN, CDR2 SVGIG (reference sequence). There are 14 residues in the CDR3. The CDR3 DNA reads TGTGCCCAGAGAATGCGGACAGGGGCCTACGAGCAGTACTTC. It yields the protein CAQRMRTGAYEQYF.

The rearrangement joins TRBV7-3 to TRBJ2-2, with 9 bases aligning to TRBD1. The CDR3 is 14 residues long. Germline assignment: CDR1 SGHTA and CDR2 FQGTGA. Trimming took 8 bases from V and 5 from J; bases not matched to a gene: 6. CDR3 DNA: TGTGCCAGCCAACAGGGGGCGATTACCGGGGAGCTGTTTTTT. It yields the protein CASQQGAITGELFF.

The sample holds one count of this clone. CDR3 in amino acids: CASRRPGQGDGYTF. The CDR3 nucleotides read TGTGCCAGCAGGCGACCGGGACAGGGTGATGGCTACACCTTC. This chain joins TRBV28 and TRBJ1-2; 9 bases map to TRBD1. Losses at the gene ends were 6 bases for V and 6 bases for J; bases not matched to a gene: 8. This CDR3 has 14 residues. From germline, CDR1 is MDHEN and CDR2 SYDVKM.

The table lists this clone with many counts. Other DNA sequences from this sample encode an identical CDR3 as well. The chain uses TRBV25-1 and TRBJ1-6; no reliable D call. Trimming shortened V by 1 base and J by 7 bases, and 5 bases separated the two germline ends. The CDR3 covers 13 residues. The germline gives CDR1 MGHDK, CDR2 SYGVNS. The CDR3 loop reads CASSESENSPLHF. Here the CDR3 DNA reads TGTGCCAGCAGTGAATCTGAGAATTCACCCCTCCACTTT.

The J gene is TRBJ2-2, the V gene TRBV7-8, with TRBD2 matching over 10 bases. With V trimmed by 4 bases and J by 5 bases, 7 bases remained unmatched. Per germline, CDR1 SGHVS and CDR2 FQNEAQ. The CDR3 length is 16 residues. Here the CDR3 reads CASSSVAGGGTGELFF. CDR3 coding DNA: TGTGCCAGCAGCTCCGTAGCGGGAGGCGGTACCGGGGAGCTGTTTTTT. Supplemented by reference TRBV7-8 and TRBJ2-2, the full variable domain reads GAGVSQSPRYKVAKRGQDVALRCDPISGHVSLFWYQQALGQGPEFLTYFQNEAQLDKSGLPSDRFFAERPEGSVSTLKIQRTQQEDSAVYLCASSSVAGGGTGELFFGEGSRLTVL.

This chain connects TRBV11-3 to TRBJ2-3; D ambiguous. The CDR3 has 14 residues. CDR1 SGHNT and CDR2 YENEEA come from the germline V gene. V lost 5 bases and J 2 bases, leaving 11 bases between the germline ends. The CDR3 spells CASSREAATDTQYF. DNA for the CDR3: TGTGCCAGCAGCCGAGAGGCAGCCACAGATACGCAGTATTTT.

This clone was picked up a small number of times. The chain employs TRBV21-1 and TRBJ2-7; the D call in the table, TRBD2, was not verified against the DNA. TRBV21-1 is a pseudogene segment. The CDR3 extends over 14 amino acids. For the CDR3, the DNA is TGTGCCAGCAGCAGAGAATGTGGTTCCTGCGAGCAGTACTTC. Amino acids: CASSRECGSCEQYF.

The chain joins TRBV5-1 to TRBJ2-1; the D is unclear. The CDR3 covers 15 residues. Trimming took 2 bases from V and 0 from J, leaving 9 bases between them. Germline CDR1 and CDR2: SGHRS and YFSETQ. The CDR3 bases are TGCGCCAGCAGCTTTGAAGTTAGCTCCTACAATGAGCAGTTCTTC. It yields the protein CASSFEVSSYNEQFF.

This chain links TRBV28 with TRBJ2-1; D is possibly TRBD2 (6 bases). Trimming stripped 7 bases from V and 10 bases from J, with 11 bases between. The CDR3 covers 11 residues. From germline, CDR1 is MDHEN and CDR2 SYDVKM. The CDR3 here is CASTGGPEQFF. The CDR3 region has the DNA TGTGCCAGCACCGGAGGGCCGGAGCAGTTCTTC.

This chain joins TRBV28 and TRBJ2-2; no reliable D call. Germline V gene data show CDR1 as MDHEN and CDR2 as SYDVKM. V shed 2 bases and J shed 6 bases, with 13 bases lying between them. The CDR3 has 15 residues. The CDR3 DNA reads TGTGCCAGCAGTTTAATGGGTCGAAGGGCCGGGGAGCTGTTTTTT. Its protein product is CASSLMGRRAGELFF.

The V call is TRBV25-1, the J call TRBJ1-5; 7 nucleotides match TRBD1. After removal of 3 bases from V and 1 base from J, the junction contained 3 bases not matched to a gene. Germline assignment: CDR1 MGHDK and CDR2 SYGVNS. The CDR3 contains 15 residues. In DNA, the CDR3 is TGTGCCAGCAGTGACCGGGACAGCAGCAATCAGCCCCAGCATTTT. Translated: CASSDRDSSNQPQHF.

V is TRBV19 and J is TRBJ1-5, with D possibly matching TRBD1 (5 bases). Trimming took off 7 bases at V and 9 bases at J, with 22 bases between the two ends. The V gene's germline CDR1 is LNHDA and CDR2 SQIVND (reference sequence). There are 15 residues in the CDR3. The chain's CDR3 is CASTGTETLSAPQHF. CDR3 sequence (DNA): TGTGCCAGTACAGGGACCGAAACCCTATCAGCGCCCCAGCATTTT.

V is TRBV7-2 and J is TRBJ2-6; unclear D gene. Trimming removed 3 bases at V and 0 bases at J, with 6 bases between. The CDR3 extends over 15 amino acids. Germline loops: CDR1 SGHTA, CDR2 FQGNSA. The CDR3 is CASSLTRSGANVLTF. CDR3 coding DNA: TGTGCCAGCAGCTTGACCCGCTCTGGGGCCAACGTCCTGACTTTC.

This clone was found a few times. An end of the junction does not agree with germline; a read error may underlie this. The chain joins TRBV10-3 to TRBJ2-7, with D perhaps matching TRBD2 (6 bases). Germline loops: CDR1 ENHRY, CDR2 SYGVKD. The CDR3 is 13 residues long. CDR3 protein: CAISAPGLRAMHF. In DNA, the CDR3 is TGTGCCATCAGTGCCCCGGGACTCCGGGCCATGCACTTC.

In this sample, this clone turned up many times. The rearrangement links TRBV7-2 to TRBJ2-2; TRBD2 is a possible D gene (6 bases). Trimming removed 7 bases from V and 1 base from J, with 22 bases in between. CDR1 and CDR2 from the germline V gene are SGHTA and FQGNSA. This CDR3 contains 18 residues. The DNA for the CDR3 is TGTGCCAGCACTATTCGGCTGGCGGGAACAGAGAACACCGGGGAGCTGTTTTTT. Translating it yields CASTIRLAGTENTGELFF.

As concerns this clone: A read error likely explains this, since a far larger clone differs by one base. This rearrangement joins TRBV7-9 to TRBJ1-5; D is undetermined. Germline CDR1 reads SEHNR; CDR2 reads FQNEAQ (reference sequence). The CDR3 is made up of 14 amino acids. The chain's CDR3 is CASSPTSRSQPRHF. For the CDR3, the DNA is TGTGCCAGCAGCCCCACTTCAAGGTCCCAGCCCCGGCATTTT. Full variable domain (remainder filled in from reference TRBV7-9 and TRBJ1-5): DTGVSQNPRHKITKRGQNVTFRCDPISEHNRLYWYRQTLGQGPEFLTYFQNEAQLEKSRLLSDRFSAERPKGSFSTLEIQRTEQGDSAMYLCASSPTSRSQPRHFGDGTRLSIL.

Details on this clone: A junction boundary mismatches the germline segment, possibly from a read error. The chain carries TRBV7-6 and TRBJ2-1; 7 nucleotides align to TRBD2. This CDR3 has 13 amino acids. Per germline, CDR1 SGHVS and CDR2 FNYEAQ. The CDR3 DNA reads TGTGCCAGCAGCCTAGCGGACTACAATGAGCAGTTCTTC. It encodes CASSLADYNEQFF.